The next 11 T cell receptor beta chains were all read from a single sample in a study of CD8+CD57+ T cells in acquired aplastic anemia. Genomic DNA provided the template from which TCR beta VDJ and CDR3 profiles were obtained. TCRdb passed the reads through MiXCR, listing each CDR3 protein once. Among more than 150,000 distinct CDR3 sequences listed, roughly half were seen once. The sequencing input was sorted CD4+, CD8+, or CD8+CD57+ T cells (not recorded which) from PBMCs. The receptors derive from a human donor in good health.

The rearrangement uses TRBV5-1 and TRBJ1-1; 7 bases are shared with TRBD1. The CDR3 is 15 residues long. CDR1 and CDR2 from the germline V gene are SGHRS and YFSETQ. Unmatched junction bases numbered 6, after V lost 3 bases and J lost 1 base. The CDR3 region is CASSYTGAENTEAFF. The CDR3 coding sequence is TGCGCCAGCAGCTATACAGGGGCAGAGAACACTGAAGCTTTCTTT.

This clonotype has only a few counts. The chain carries TRBV6-5 and TRBJ2-5; the D is unclear. The germline V and J ends were trimmed by 8 bases and 9 bases, with 13 bases remaining between them. Germline V CDR1 and CDR2: MNHEY, SVGAGI. CDR3 length equals 11 residues. The chain's CDR3 is CASRFRAAQYF. CDR3 nucleotide sequence: TGTGCCAGCCGTTTCCGGGCGGCCCAGTACTTC.

This clonotype was picked up many times. The CDR3 coding sequence is TGTGCCAGCAGCTTACGACAGCTTCAAGAGACCCAGTACTTC. Translated, it gives CASSLRQLQETQYF. This sequence joins TRBV7-8 and TRBJ2-5, with a weak D call TRBD1 (5 bases). CDR1 and CDR2 (germline): SGHVS, FQNEAQ. The CDR3 has 14 amino acids. V lost 2 bases and J lost 2, with 9 bases in between.

This clonotype was counted once. The V gene is TRBV19, the J gene TRBJ2-5; D is uncertain. V was clipped by 2 bases and J by 2 bases, with 6 bases between them. Germline CDR1 and CDR2: LNHDA and SQIVND (reference sequence). CDR3 length equals 13 residues. The CDR3 loop reads CASSIKRQETQYF. In DNA form, the CDR3 reads TGTGCCAGTAGTATAAAGCGACAAGAGACCCAGTACTTC.

The chain couples TRBV7-8 to TRBJ2-3; 9 positions match TRBD2. CDR3 length equals 16 residues. After removal of 5 bases from V and 8 bases from J, the junction contained 14 bases not matched to a gene. Germline loops: CDR1 SGHVS, CDR2 FQNEAQ. The CDR3 protein is CASSHLGLASPGTQYF. DNA for the CDR3: TGTGCCAGCAGCCACCTTGGACTAGCGAGCCCCGGTACGCAGTATTTT.

This clonotype showed up just once. The chain is built from TRBV19 and TRBJ2-4; 7 bases map to TRBD2. After removal of 1 base from V and 0 bases from J, the junction contained 3 bases not matched to a gene. This CDR3 comprises 16 residues. CDR1 LNHDA and CDR2 SQIVND come from the germline V gene (reference sequence). CDR3 protein: CASSIGLAVAKNIQYF. The CDR3 nucleotides are TGTGCCAGTAGTATAGGCCTAGCGGTAGCCAAAAACATTCAGTACTTC.

This clonotype appeared once. The chain uses TRBV2 and TRBJ2-7; D possibly corresponds to TRBD1 (7 bases). This CDR3 region has 12 residues. The germline V gene has CDR1 SNHLY and CDR2 FYNNEI. Trimming stripped 6 bases from V and 6 bases from J, with 12 bases between. This chain's CDR3 is CASRDRRGEQYF. The CDR3 nucleotides read TGTGCCAGCAGGGACAGGCGGGGCGAGCAGTACTTC.

This clonotype has at least ten counts. As DNA, the CDR3 is TGTGCCATCAGTGAGGCCGATCGAGGGGCAACTAATGAAAAACTGTTTTTT. It encodes CAISEADRGATNEKLFF. This chain connects TRBV10-3 to TRBJ1-4; TRBD1 is a possible D gene (5 bases). Germline V lookup: CDR1 ENHRY, CDR2 SYGVKD. This CDR3 spans 17 amino acids. Trimming removed 2 bases at V and 0 bases at J, with 13 bases between.

At least ten counts were recorded for this clonotype. The chain is built from TRBV20-1 and TRBJ1-5, with 7 bases that match TRBD1. Germline V gene data show CDR1 as DFQATT and CDR2 as SNEGSKA (reference sequence). Trimming took 3 bases from V and 3 from J; bases not matched to a gene: 11. This CDR3 region has 16 residues. The CDR3 spells CSASSFGQVHNQPQHF. CDR3 coding DNA: TGCAGTGCTAGCAGCTTCGGACAGGTTCACAATCAGCCCCAGCATTTT.

J is TRBJ2-1 and V is TRBV20-1, with a possible D match to TRBD2 (6 bases). Germline V gene lookup returns CDR1 DFQATT and CDR2 SNEGSKA (reference sequence). This CDR3 has 14 amino acids. Between the trimmed V and J ends, which lost 4 bases and 0 bases, there was a span of 10 bases. The CDR3: CSANFGSSYNEQFF. CDR3 sequence (DNA): TGCAGTGCTAACTTCGGGAGCTCCTACAATGAGCAGTTCTTC.

The chain couples TRBV10-3 to TRBJ2-7; D ambiguous. CDR1 is ENHRY, CDR2 SYGVKD, per germline. V was trimmed by 11 bases and J by 4 bases, leaving 15 bases between them. The CDR3 is 12 residues long. The CDR3 sequence is CASSPESYEQYF. The CDR3 DNA reads as TGTGCCTCAAGCCCCGAGAGTTACGAGCAGTACTTC.